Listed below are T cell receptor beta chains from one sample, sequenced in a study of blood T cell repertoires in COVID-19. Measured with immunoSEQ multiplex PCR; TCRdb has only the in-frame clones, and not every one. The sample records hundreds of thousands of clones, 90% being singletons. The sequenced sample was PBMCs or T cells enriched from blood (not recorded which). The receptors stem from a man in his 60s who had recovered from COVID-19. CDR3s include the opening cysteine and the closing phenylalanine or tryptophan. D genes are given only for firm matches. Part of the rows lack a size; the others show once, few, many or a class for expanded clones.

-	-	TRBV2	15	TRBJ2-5	CASSDVTRIQETQYF	TGTGCCAGCAGTGACGTTACGAGAATTCAAGAGACCCAGTACTTC
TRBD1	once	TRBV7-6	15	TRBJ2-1	CASSTGTGIYNEQFF	TGTGCCAGCAGTACCGGGACAGGGATCTACAATGAGCAGTTCTTC
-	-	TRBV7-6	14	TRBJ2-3	CASSLRGNTDTQYF	TGTGCCAGCAGCTTACGGGGAAACACAGATACGCAGTATTTT
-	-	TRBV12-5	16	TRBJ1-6	CASGLASGAVNSPLHF	TGTGCTAGTGGTTTGGCCAGCGGGGCGGTTAATTCACCCCTCCACTTT
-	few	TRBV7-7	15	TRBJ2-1	CASSLSTSRSNEQFF	TGTGCTAGCAGCTTATCCACTAGCAGATCGAATGAGCAGTTCTTC
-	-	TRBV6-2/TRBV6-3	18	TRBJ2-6	CASSNLGDRSSGANVLTF	TGTGCCAGCAGCAACCTCGGGGATCGAAGCTCTGGGGCCAACGTCCTGACTTTC
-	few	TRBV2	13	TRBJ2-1	CASSVQAYNEQFF	TGTGCCAGCAGTGTACAGGCATACAATGAGCAGTTCTTC
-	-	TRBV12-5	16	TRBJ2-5	CASGLGARTGRETQYF	TGTGCTAGTGGTTTGGGGGCCCGGACTGGGAGGGAGACCCAGTACTTC
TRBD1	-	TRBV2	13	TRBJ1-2	CASSGQAGGGYTF	TGTGCCAGCAGCGGACAGGCCGGGGGCGGCTACACCTTC
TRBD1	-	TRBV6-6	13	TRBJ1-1	CASSARDRNEAFF	TGTGCCAGCAGTGCCCGGGACAGAAACGAAGCTTTCTTT
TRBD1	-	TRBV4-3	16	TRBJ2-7	CASSQITGTGIYEQYF	TGCGCCAGCAGCCAAATCACCGGGACAGGGATCTACGAGCAGTACTTC
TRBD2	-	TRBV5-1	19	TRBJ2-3	CASKLAFSGGVTSTDTQYF	TGCGCCAGCAAGCTTGCGTTTAGCGGGGGGGTTACTAGCACAGATACGCAGTATTTT
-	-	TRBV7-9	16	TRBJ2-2	CASSLRGQGGTGELFF	TGTGCCAGCAGCTTACGTGGACAGGGAGGGACCGGGGAGCTGTTTTTT
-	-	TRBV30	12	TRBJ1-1	CAWTPRGTEAFF	TGTGCCTGGACCCCTCGGGGGACTGAAGCTTTCTTT
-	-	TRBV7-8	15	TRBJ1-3	CASSLGRAGRNTIYF	TGTGCCAGCAGCTTAGGTCGGGCAGGGAGAAACACCATATATTTT